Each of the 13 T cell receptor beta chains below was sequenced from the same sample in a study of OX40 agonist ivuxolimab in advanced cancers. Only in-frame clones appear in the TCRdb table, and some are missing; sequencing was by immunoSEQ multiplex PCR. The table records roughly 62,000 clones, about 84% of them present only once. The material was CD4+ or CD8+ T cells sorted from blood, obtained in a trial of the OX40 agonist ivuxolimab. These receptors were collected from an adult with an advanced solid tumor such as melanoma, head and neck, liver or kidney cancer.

The CDR3 bases are TGTGCCAGCAGCTTTCTAGCGCACACAGATACGCAGTATTTT. Protein product: CASSFLAHTDTQYF. J is TRBJ2-3 and V is TRBV11-2; maybe TRBD2 (6 bases). Germline V gives CDR1 SGHAT, CDR2 FQNNGV. This CDR3 spans 14 amino acids. Trimming took 3 bases from V and 2 from J, leaving 9 bases between them.

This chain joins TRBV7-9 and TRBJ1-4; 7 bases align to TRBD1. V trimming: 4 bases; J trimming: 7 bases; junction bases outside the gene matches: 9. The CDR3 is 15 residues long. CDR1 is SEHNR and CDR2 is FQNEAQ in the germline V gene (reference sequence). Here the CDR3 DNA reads TGTGCCAGCAGCTCAGGGGGGACCGGGACTGAAAAACTGTTTTTT. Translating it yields CASSSGGTGTEKLFF.

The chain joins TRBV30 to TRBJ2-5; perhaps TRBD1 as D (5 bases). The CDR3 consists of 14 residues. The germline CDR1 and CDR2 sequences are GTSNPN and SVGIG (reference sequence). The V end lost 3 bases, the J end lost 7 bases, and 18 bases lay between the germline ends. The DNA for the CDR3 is TGTGCCTGGAGGGCAACAAACAGCCAGGGGACCCAGTACTTC. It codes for CAWRATNSQGTQYF.

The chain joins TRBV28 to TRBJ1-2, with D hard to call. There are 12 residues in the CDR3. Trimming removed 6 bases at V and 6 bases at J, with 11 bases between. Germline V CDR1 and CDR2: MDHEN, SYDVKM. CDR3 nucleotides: TGTGCCAGCAGCTCCGCCTCGGATGGCTACACCTTC. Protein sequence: CASSSASDGYTF.

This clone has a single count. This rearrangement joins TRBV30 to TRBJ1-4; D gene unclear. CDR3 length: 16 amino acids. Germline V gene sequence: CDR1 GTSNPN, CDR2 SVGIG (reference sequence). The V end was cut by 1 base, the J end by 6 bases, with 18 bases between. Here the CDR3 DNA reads TGTGCCTGGAGTGCCCCCGGCCCTAGGCTCGATGAAAAACTGTTTTTT. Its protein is CAWSAPGPRLDEKLFF.

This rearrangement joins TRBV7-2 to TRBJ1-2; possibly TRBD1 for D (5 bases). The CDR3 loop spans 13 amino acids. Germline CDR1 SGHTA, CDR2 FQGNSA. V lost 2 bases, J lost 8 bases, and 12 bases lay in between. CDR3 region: CASSLSAGHGYTF. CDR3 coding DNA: TGTGCCAGCAGCTTATCGGCAGGGCACGGCTACACCTTC.

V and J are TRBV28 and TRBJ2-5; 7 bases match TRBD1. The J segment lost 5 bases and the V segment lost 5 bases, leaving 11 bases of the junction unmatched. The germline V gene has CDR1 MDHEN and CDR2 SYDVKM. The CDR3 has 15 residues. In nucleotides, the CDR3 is TGTGCCAGCAGTAGCCTGACAGGGCCGGTGGAGACCCAGTACTTC. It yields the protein CASSSLTGPVETQYF.

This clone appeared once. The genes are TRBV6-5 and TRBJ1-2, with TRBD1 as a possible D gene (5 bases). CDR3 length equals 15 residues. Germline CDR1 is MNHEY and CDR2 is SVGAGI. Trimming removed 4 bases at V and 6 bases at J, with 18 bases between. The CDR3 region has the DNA TGTGCCAGCAGTTCGCGACGGGACTCAGTGGATGGCTACACCTTC. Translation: CASSSRRDSVDGYTF.

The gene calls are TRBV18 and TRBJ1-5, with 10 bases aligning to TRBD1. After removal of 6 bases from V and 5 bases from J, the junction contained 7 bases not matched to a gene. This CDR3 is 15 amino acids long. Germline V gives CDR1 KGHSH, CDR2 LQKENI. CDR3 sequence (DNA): TGTGCCAGCTCGTCGACAGGGGGCGAAGATCAGCCCCAGCATTTT. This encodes CASSSTGGEDQPQHF. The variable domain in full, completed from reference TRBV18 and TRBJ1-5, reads NAGVMQNPRHLVRRRGQEARLRCSPMKGHSHVYWYRQLPEEGLKFMVYLQKENIIDESGMPKERFSAEFPKEGPSILRIQQVVRGDSAAYFCASSSTGGEDQPQHFGDGTRLSIL.

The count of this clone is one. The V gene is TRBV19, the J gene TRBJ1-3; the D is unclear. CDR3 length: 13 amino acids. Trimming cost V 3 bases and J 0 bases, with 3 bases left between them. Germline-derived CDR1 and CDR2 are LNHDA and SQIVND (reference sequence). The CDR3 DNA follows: TGTGCCAGTAGTATGGACTCTGGAAACACCATATATTTT. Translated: CASSMDSGNTIYF.

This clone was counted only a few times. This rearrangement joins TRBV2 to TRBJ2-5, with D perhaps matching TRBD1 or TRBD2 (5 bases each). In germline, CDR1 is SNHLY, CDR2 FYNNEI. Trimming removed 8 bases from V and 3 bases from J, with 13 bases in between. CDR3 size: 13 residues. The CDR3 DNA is TGTGCCAGCCTGGGGCTAGCAGAAGAGACCCAGTACTTC. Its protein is CASLGLAEETQYF.

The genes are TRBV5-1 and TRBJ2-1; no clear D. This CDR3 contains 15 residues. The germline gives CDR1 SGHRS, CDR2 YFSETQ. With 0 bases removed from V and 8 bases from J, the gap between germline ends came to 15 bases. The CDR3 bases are TGCGCCAGCAGCTTGGACGGCCACGATACCGATGAGCAGTTCTTC. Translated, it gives CASSLDGHDTDEQFF.

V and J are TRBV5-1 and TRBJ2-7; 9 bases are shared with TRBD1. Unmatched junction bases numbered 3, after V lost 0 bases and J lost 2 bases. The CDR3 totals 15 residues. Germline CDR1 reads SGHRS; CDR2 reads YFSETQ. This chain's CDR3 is CASSLGGTGTYEQYF. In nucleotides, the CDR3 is TGCGCCAGCAGCTTGGGAGGGACAGGGACCTACGAGCAGTACTTC.